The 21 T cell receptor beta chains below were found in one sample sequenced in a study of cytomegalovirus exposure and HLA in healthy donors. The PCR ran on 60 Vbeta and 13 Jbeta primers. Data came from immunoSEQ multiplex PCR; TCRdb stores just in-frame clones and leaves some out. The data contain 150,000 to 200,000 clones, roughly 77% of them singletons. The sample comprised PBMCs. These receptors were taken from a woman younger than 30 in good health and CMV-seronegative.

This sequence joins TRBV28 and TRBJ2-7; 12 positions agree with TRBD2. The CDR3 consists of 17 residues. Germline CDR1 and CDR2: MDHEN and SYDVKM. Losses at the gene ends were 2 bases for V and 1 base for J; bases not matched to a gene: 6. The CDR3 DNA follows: TGTGCCAGCAGTTTAGCTAGCGGGAGGGGGATATCCTACGAGCAGTACTTC. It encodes CASSLASGRGISYEQYF.

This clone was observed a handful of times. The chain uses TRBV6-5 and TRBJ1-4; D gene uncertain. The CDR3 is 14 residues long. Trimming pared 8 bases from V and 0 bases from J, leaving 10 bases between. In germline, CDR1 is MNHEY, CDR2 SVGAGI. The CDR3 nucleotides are TGTGCCAGCCGTGGACTGGCAACTAATGAAAAACTGTTTTTT. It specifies CASRGLATNEKLFF.

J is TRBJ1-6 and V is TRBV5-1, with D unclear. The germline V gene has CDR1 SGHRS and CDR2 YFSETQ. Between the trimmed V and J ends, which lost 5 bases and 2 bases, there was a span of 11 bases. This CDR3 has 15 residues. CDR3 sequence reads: CASRSYSTYNSPLHF. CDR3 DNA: TGCGCCAGCAGATCGTACAGTACCTATAATTCACCCCTCCACTTT.

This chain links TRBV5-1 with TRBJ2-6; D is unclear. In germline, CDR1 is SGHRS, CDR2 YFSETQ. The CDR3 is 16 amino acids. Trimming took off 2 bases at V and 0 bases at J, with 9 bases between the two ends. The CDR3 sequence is CASSLTLSSGANVLTF. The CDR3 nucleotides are TGCGCCAGCAGCTTAACGTTGAGCTCTGGGGCCAACGTCCTGACTTTC.

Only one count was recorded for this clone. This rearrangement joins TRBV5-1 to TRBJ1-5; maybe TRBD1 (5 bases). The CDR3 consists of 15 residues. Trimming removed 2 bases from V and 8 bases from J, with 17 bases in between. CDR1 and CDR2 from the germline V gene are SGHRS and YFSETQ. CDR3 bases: TGCGCCAGCAGCTTCGAGGGACCGGGAGTTGAGCCCCAGCATTTT. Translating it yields CASSFEGPGVEPQHF.

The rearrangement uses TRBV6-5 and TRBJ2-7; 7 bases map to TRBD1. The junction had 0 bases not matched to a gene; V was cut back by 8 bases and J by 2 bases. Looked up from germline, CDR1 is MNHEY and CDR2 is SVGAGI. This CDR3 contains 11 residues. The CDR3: CASQGAYEQYF. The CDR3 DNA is TGTGCCAGCCAGGGGGCCTACGAGCAGTACTTC.

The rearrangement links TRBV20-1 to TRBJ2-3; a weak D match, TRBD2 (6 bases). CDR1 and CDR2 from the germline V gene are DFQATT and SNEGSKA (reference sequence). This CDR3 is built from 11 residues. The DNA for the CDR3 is TGCAGCCGCCGGGGGACAGATACGCAGTATTTT. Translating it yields CSRRGTDTQYF.

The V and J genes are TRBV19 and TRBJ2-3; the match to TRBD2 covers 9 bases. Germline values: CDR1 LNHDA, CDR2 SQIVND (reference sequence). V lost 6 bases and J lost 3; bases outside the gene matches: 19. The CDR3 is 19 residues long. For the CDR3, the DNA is TGTGCCAGTAGAAGGGGCTGGGGGCGGGAGGGCCTTCGGACAGATACGCAGTATTTT. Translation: CASRRGWGREGLRTDTQYF.

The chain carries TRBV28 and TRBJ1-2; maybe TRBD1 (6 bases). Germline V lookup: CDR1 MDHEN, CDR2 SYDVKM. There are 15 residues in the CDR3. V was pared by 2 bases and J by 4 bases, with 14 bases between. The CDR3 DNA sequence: TGTGCCAGCAGTTTAGGGCAGGGGATCAGCTATGGCTACACCTTC. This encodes CASSLGQGISYGYTF.

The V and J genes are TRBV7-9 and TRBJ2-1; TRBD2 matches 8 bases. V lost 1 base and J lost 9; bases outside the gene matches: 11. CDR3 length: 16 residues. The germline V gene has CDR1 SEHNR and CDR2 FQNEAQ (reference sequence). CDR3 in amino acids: CASSLGTSGGRFEQFF. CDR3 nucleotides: TGTGCCAGCAGCTTAGGAACCAGCGGGGGAAGGTTTGAGCAGTTCTTC.

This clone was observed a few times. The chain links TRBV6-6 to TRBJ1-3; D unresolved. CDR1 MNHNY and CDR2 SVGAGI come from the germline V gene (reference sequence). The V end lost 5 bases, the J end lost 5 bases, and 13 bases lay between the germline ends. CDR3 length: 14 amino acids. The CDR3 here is CASSTPGTRNTIYF. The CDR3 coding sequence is TGTGCCAGCAGTACCCCGGGAACGAGAAACACCATATATTTT.

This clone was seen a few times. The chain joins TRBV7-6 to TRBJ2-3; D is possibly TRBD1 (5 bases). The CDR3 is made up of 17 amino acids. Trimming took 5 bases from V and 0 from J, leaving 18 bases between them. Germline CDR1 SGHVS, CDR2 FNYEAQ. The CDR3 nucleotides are TGTGCCAGCAGCCAACCAGGAGCGCACAGGAGCACAGATACGCAGTATTTT. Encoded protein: CASSQPGAHRSTDTQYF.

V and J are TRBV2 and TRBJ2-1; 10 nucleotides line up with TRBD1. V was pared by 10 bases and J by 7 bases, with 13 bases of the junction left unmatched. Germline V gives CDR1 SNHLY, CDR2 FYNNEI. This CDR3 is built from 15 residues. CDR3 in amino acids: CATRRQGAVWNEQFF. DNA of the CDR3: TGTGCCACAAGGAGACAGGGGGCCGTTTGGAATGAGCAGTTCTTC.

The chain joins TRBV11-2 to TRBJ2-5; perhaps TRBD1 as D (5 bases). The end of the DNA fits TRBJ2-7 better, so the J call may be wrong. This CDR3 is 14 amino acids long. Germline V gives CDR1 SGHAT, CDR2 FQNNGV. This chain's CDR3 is CASSLVNGQYEQYF. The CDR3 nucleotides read TGTGCCAGCAGCTTAGTCAACGGACAATACGAGCAGTACTTC.

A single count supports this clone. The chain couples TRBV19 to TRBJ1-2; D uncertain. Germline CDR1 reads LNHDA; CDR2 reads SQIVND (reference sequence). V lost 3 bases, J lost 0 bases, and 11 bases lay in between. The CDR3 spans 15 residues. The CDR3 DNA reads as TGTGCCAGTAGTATCTCGAAGTACTCTAACTATGGCTACACCTTC. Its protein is CASSISKYSNYGYTF.

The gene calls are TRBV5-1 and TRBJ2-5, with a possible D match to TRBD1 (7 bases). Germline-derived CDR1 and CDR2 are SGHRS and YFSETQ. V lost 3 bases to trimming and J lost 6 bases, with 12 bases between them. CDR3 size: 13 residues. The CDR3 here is CASSWGDSKTQYF. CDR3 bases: TGCGCCAGCAGCTGGGGGGACAGTAAGACCCAGTACTTC.

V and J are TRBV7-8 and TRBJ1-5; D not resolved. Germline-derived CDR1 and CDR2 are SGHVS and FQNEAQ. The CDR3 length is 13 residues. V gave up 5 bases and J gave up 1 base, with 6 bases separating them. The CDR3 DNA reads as TGTGCCAGCAGCCTAAACAGCAATCAGCCCCAGCATTTT. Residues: CASSLNSNQPQHF.

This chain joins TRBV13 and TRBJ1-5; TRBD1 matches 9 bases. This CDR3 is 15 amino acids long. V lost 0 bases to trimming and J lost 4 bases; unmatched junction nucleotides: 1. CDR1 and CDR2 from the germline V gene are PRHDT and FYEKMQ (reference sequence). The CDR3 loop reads CASSLGTGGNQPQHF. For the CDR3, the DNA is TGTGCCAGCAGCTTAGGGACAGGGGGTAATCAGCCCCAGCATTTT.

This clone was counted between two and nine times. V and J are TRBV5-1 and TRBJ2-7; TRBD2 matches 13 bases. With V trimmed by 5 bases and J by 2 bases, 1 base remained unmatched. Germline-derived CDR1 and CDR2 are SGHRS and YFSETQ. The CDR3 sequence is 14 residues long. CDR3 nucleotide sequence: TGCGCCAGCAGGGGGACTAGCGGGACCTACGAGCAGTACTTC. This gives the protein CASRGTSGTYEQYF.

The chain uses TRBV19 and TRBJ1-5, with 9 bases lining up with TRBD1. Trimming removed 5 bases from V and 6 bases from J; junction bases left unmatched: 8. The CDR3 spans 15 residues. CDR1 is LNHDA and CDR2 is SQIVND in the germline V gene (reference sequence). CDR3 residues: CASSAGTGNSQPQHF. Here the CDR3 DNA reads TGTGCCAGTAGTGCCGGGACAGGGAATAGTCAGCCCCAGCATTTT.

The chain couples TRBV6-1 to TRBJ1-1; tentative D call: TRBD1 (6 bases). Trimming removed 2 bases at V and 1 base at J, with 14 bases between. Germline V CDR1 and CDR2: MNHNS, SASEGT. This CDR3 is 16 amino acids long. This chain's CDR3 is CASSERGRGKNTEAFF. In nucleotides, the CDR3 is TGTGCCAGCAGTGAAAGGGGCAGGGGCAAGAACACTGAAGCTTTCTTT.